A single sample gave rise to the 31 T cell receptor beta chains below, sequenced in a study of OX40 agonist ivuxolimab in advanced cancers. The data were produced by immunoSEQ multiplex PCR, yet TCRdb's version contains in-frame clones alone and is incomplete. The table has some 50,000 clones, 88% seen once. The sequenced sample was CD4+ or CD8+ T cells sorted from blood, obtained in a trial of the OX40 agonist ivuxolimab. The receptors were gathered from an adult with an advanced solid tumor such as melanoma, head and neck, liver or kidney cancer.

In DNA, the CDR3 is TGTGCCAGCAGCCCCGGGATCTACGAGCAGTACTTC. The encoded protein is CASSPGIYEQYF. The chain employs TRBV11-2 and TRBJ2-7; a possible D gene is TRBD2 (5 bases). Trimming removed 5 bases at V and 3 bases at J, with 8 bases between. Germline CDR1 is SGHAT and CDR2 is FQNNGV. The CDR3 spans 12 residues. The full variable domain, completed using reference TRBV11-2 and TRBJ2-7, is EAGVAQSPRYKIIEKRQSVAFWCNPISGHATLYWYQQILGQGPKLLIQFQNNGVVDDSQLPKDRFSAERLKGVDSTLKIQPAKLEDSAVYLCASSPGIYEQYFGPGTRLTVT.

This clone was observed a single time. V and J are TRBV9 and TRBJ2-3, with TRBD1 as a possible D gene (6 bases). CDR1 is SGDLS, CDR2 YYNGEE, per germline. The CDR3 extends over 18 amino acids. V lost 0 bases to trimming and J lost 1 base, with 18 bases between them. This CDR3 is CASSVGPPSSGGTDTQYF. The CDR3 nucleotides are TGTGCCAGCAGCGTAGGGCCCCCCTCTTCAGGGGGCACAGATACGCAGTATTTT.

The DNA of the CDR3 is TGTGCTACGAAGAGCGGGTCTAGCTCCTACGAGCAGTACTTC. Translated, it gives CATKSGSSSYEQYF. The chain recombines TRBV2 with TRBJ2-7, with a possible D match to TRBD2 (6 bases). The CDR3 is 14 residues long. The germline CDR1 and CDR2 sequences are SNHLY and FYNNEI.

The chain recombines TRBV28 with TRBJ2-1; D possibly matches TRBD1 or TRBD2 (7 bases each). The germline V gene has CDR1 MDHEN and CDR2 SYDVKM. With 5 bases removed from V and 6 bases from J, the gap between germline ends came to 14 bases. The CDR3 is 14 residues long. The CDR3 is CASSERDRLNEQFF. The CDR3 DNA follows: TGTGCCAGCAGTGAGCGGGACAGACTCAATGAGCAGTTCTTC.

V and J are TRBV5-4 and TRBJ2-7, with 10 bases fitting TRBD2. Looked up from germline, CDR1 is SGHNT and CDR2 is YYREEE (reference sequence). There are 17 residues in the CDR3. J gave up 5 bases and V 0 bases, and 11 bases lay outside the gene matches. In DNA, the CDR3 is TGTGCCAGCAGCTTGGCTCTCAGCGGGGGGGTCTGGCACGAGCAGTACTTC. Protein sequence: CASSLALSGGVWHEQYF.

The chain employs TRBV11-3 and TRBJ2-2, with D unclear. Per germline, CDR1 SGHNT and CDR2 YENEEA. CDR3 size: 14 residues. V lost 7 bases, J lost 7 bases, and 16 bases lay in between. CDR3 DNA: TGTGCCAGCATCCCGACGGCGCGTAGCGGGGAGCTGTTTTTT. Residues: CASIPTARSGELFF.

DNA of the CDR3: TGTGCCAGTATAGAAGGGGGCTCTGGAAACACCATATATTTT. Its translation is CASIEGGSGNTIYF. The chain recombines TRBV19 with TRBJ1-3, with a tentative D call TRBD1 (6 bases). The CDR3 loop spans 14 amino acids. Germline V CDR1 and CDR2: LNHDA, SQIVND (reference sequence). The V gene lost 7 bases and the J gene lost 0 bases, with 10 bases spanning the gap. The variable domain in full, completed from reference TRBV19 and TRBJ1-3, reads DGGITQSPKYLFRKEGQNVTLSCEQNLNHDAMYWYRQDPGQGLRLIYYSQIVNDFQKGDIAEGYSVSREKKESFPLTVTSAQKNPTAFYLCASIEGGSGNTIYFGEGSWLTVV.

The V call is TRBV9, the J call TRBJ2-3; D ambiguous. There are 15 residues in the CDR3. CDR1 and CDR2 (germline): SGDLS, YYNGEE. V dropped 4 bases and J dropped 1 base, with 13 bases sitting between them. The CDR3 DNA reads TGTGCCAGCAGCCCGGTGGCGGTGGGCACAGATACGCAGTATTTT. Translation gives CASSPVAVGTDTQYF.

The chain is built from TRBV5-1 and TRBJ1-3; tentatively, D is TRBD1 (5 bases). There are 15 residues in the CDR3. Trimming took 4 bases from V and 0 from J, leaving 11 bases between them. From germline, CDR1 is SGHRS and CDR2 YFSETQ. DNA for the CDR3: TGCGCCAGCAGCGCCGGGGGTAGCTCTGGAAACACCATATATTTT. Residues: CASSAGGSSGNTIYF.

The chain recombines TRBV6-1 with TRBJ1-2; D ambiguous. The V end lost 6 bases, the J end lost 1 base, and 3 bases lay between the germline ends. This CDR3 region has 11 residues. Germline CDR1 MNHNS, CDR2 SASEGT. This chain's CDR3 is CASRSNYGYTF. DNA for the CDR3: TGTGCCAGCAGGAGTAACTATGGCTACACCTTC.

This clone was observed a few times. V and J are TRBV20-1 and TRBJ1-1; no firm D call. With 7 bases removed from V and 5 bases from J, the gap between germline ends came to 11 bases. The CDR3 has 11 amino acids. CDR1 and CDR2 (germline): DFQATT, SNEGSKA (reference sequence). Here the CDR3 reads CSGRPRTEAFF. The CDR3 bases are TGCAGTGGTCGCCCCAGAACTGAAGCTTTCTTT.

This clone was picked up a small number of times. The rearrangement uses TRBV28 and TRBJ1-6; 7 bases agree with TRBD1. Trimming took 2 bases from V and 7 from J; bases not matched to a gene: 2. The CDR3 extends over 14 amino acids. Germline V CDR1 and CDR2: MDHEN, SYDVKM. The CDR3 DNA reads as TGTGCCAGCAGTTTAACAGGGGTGAATTCACCCCTCCACTTT. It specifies CASSLTGVNSPLHF.

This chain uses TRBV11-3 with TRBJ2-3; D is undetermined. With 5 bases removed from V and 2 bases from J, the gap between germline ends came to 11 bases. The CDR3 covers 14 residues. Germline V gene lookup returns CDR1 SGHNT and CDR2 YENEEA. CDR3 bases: TGTGCCAGCAGCCCGCGAGGAACCACAGATACGCAGTATTTT. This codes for CASSPRGTTDTQYF.

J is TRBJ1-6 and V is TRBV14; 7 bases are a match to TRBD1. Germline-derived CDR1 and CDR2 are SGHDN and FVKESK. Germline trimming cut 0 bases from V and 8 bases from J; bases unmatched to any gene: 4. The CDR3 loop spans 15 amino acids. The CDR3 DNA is TGTGCCAGCAGCCAAGAAACAGGGGTAGATTCACCCCTCCACTTT. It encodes CASSQETGVDSPLHF.

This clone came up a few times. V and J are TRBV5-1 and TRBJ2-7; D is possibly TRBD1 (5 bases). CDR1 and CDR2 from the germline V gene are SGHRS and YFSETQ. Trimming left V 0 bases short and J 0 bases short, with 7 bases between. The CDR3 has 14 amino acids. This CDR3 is CASSLADSSYEQYF. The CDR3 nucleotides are TGCGCCAGCAGCTTGGCTGACAGCTCCTACGAGCAGTACTTC.

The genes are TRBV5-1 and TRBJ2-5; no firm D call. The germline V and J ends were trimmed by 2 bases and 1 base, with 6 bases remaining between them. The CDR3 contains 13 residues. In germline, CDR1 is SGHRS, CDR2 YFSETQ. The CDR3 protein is CASSFMGQETQYF. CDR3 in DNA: TGCGCCAGCAGCTTCATGGGCCAAGAGACCCAGTACTTC.

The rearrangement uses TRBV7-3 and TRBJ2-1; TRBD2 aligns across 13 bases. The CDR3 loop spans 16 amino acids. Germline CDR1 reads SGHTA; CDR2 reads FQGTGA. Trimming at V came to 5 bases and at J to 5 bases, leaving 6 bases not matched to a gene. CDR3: CASSPRTSGGNNEQFF. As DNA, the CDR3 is TGTGCCAGCAGCCCCCGGACTAGCGGGGGCAACAATGAGCAGTTCTTC.

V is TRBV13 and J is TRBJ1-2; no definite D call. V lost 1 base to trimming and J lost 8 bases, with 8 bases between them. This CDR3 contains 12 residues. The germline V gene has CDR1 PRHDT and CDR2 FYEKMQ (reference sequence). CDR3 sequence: CASSLAGTGYTF. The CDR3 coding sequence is TGTGCCAGCAGCTTAGCCGGTACGGGCTACACCTTC.

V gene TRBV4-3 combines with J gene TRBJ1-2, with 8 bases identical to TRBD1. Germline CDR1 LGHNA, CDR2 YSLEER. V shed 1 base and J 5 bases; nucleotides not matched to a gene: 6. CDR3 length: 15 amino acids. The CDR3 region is CASSQASGGGYGYTF. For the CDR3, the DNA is TGCGCCAGCAGCCAAGCCTCAGGGGGCGGGTATGGCTACACCTTC.

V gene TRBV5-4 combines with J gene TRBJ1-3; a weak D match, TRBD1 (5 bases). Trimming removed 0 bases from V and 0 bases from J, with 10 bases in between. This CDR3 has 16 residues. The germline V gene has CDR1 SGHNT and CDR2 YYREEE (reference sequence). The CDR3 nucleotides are TGTGCCAGCAGCTTGGAGGGGATCGACTCTGGAAACACCATATATTTT. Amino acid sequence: CASSLEGIDSGNTIYF.

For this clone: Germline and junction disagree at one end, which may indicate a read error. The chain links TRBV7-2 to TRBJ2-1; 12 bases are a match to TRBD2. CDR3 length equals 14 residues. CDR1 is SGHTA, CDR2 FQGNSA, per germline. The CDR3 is CASSLEPSGGVWVF. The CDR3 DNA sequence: TGTGCCAGCAGCTTAGAGCCTAGCGGGGGGGTGTGGGTCTTC. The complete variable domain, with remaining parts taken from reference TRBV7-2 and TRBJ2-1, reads GAGVSQSPSNKVTEKGKDVELRCDPISGHTALYWYRQSLGQGLEFLIYFQGNSAPDKSGLPSDRFSAERTGGSVSTLTIQRTQQEDSAVYLCASSLEPSGGVWVFGPGTRLTVL.

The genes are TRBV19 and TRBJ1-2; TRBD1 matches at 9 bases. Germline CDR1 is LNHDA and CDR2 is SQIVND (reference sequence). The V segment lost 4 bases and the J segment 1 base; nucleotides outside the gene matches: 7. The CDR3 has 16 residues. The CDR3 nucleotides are TGTGCCAGTAGTACAACCGGGACAGGGCATAACTATGGCTACACCTTC. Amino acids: CASSTTGTGHNYGYTF.

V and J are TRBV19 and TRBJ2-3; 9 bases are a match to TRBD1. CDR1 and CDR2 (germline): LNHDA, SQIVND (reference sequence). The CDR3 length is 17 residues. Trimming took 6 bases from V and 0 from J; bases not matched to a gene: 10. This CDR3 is CASSNYTGTGSTDTQYF. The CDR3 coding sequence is TGTGCCAGTAGCAATTATACCGGGACAGGGAGCACAGATACGCAGTATTTT.

CDR3 DNA sequence: TGTGCCAGCAGCGAATACAGGACCTCTGGGGCCAACGTCCTGACTTTC. Its protein product is CASSEYRTSGANVLTF. The chain links TRBV7-9 to TRBJ2-6, with D possibly being TRBD1 (5 bases). The CDR3 extends over 16 amino acids. Between the trimmed V and J ends, which lost 5 bases and 0 bases, there was a span of 11 bases. Germline-derived CDR1 and CDR2 are SEHNR and FQNEAQ (reference sequence).

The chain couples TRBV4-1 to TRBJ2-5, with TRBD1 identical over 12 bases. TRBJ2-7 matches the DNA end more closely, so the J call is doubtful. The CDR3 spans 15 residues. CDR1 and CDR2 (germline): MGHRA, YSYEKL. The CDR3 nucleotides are TGCGCCAGCAGCCCCGGGACAGGGGGCGTAGACGAGCAGTACTTC. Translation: CASSPGTGGVDEQYF.

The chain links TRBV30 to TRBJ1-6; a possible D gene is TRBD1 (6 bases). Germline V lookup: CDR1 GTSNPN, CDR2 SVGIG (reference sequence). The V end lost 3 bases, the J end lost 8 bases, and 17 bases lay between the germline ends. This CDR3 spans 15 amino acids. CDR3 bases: TGTGCCTGGAGCCCGGTAGGGGGTCTCGATTCACCCCTCCACTTT. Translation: CAWSPVGGLDSPLHF.

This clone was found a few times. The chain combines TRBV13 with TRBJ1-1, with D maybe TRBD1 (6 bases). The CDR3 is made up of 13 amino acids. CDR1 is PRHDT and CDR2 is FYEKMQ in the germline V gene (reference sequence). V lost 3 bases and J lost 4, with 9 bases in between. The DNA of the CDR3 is TGTGCCAGCAGCTTCCGGGGGCTCACTGAAGCTTTCTTT. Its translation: CASSFRGLTEAFF. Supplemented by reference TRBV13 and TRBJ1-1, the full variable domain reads AAGVIQSPRHLIKEKRETATLKCYPIPRHDTVYWYQQGPGQDPQFLISFYEKMQSDKGSIPDRFSAQQFSDYHSELNMSSLELGDSALYFCASSFRGLTEAFFGQGTRLTVV.

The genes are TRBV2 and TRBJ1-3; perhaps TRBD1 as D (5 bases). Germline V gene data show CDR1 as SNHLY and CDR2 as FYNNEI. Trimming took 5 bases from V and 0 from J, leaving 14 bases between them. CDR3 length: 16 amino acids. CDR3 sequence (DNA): TGTGCCAGCAGTATGTGGGGGTTTGACTCTGGAAACACCATATATTTT. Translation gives CASSMWGFDSGNTIYF.

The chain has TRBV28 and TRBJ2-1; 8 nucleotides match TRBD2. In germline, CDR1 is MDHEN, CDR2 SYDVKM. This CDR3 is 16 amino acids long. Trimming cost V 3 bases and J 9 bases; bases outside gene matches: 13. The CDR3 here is CASSLWTSNEHGEQFF. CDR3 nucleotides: TGTGCCAGCAGTTTGTGGACTAGCAATGAACACGGTGAGCAGTTCTTC. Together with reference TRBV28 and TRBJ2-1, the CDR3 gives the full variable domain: DVKVTQSSRYLVKRTGEKVFLECVQDMDHENMFWYRQDPGLGLRLIYFSYDVKMKEKGDIPEGYSVSREKKERFSLILESASTNQTSMYLCASSLWTSNEHGEQFFGPGTRLTVL.

The CDR3 loop reads CASTVGGPGNQPQHF. For the CDR3, the DNA is TGTGCCAGCACTGTGGGGGGGCCCGGCAATCAGCCCCAGCATTTT. The chain combines TRBV2 with TRBJ1-5, with D possibly being TRBD1 (6 bases). Trimming stripped 7 bases from V and 2 bases from J, with 15 bases between. Germline V gene sequence: CDR1 SNHLY, CDR2 FYNNEI. This CDR3 has 15 residues.

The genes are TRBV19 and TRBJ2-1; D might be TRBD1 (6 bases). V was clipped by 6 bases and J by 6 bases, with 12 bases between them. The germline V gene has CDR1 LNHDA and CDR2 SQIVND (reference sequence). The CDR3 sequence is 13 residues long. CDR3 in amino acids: CASSQGSSNEQFF. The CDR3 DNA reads TGTGCCAGTAGCCAGGGGAGTAGCAATGAGCAGTTCTTC.